Listed below are T cell receptor beta chains from one sample, sequenced in a study of T cell responses to AZD1222 COVID-19 vaccine. The method was immunoSEQ multiplex PCR; TCRdb's version includes in-frame clones alone and lacks a portion of them. The data show about 97,000 clones, more than 85% seen once. Sequenced here: peripheral blood, sampled on day 0 of AZD1222 vaccination. Every receptor here comes from an adult in good health. CDR3s include the opening cysteine and the closing phenylalanine or tryptophan. The D gene is left open where the match is weak. The size entry is marked missing in some rows and otherwise reads once, few, many or a size class.

d_call	clone_size	v_call	j_call	cdr3_aa	cdr3_nt
TRBD1	once	TRBV6-2/TRBV6-3	TRBJ1-5	CASSSSAGTGGNQPQHF	TGTGCCAGCAGTTCCTCGGCTGGGACAGGGGGCAATCAGCCCCAGCATTTT
.	.	TRBV28	TRBJ1-5	CASSPLTEGYSNQPQHF	TGTGCCAGCAGTCCTTTGACTGAAGGGTATAGCAATCAGCCCCAGCATTTT
.	.	TRBV28	TRBJ1-3	CASSLSSPRDGNTIYF	TGTGCCAGCAGTTTATCTTCCCCCAGGGATGGAAACACCATATATTTT
.	.	TRBV16	TRBJ1-2	CASSQSPGYGYTF	TGTGCCAGCAGCCAATCTCCAGGGTATGGCTACACCTTC
TRBD2	.	TRBV10-3	TRBJ2-1	CAIMGLAGGPSEQFF	TGTGCCATCATGGGACTAGCGGGAGGGCCTTCTGAGCAGTTCTTC
.	.	TRBV7-9	TRBJ1-1	CATDGGQGEAFF	TGTGCCACGGACGGGGGGCAAGGTGAAGCTTTCTTT
.	.	TRBV5-4	TRBJ2-4	CASSQGTGNIQYF	TGTGCCAGCAGCCAGGGGACTGGAAACATTCAGTACTTC
TRBD1	.	TRBV28	TRBJ2-4	CASSSTGVAKNIQYF	TGTGCCAGCAGTTCGACAGGGGTAGCCAAAAACATTCAGTACTTC
TRBD1	.	TRBV28	TRBJ1-6	CASSPATGDAPLHF	TGTGCCAGCAGTCCCGCGACAGGGGATGCACCCCTCCACTTT
TRBD1	.	TRBV29-1	TRBJ1-5	CSATDRATAQHF	TGCAGCGCCACGGACAGGGCGACTGCCCAGCATTTT
.	.	TRBV4-2	TRBJ1-5	CASSQGWGRLNQPQHF	TGTGCCAGCAGCCAAGGTTGGGGCAGACTCAATCAGCCCCAGCATTTT
.	.	TRBV6-6	TRBJ2-2	CATRETGTGELFF	TGTGCCACCAGGGAGACGGGGACCGGGGAGCTGTTTTTT
.	.	TRBV7-3	TRBJ2-5	CASSLGGLETQYF	TGTGCCAGCAGCTTAGGGGGGTTGGAGACCCAGTACTTC
.	.	TRBV7-9	TRBJ2-2	CASSLRDAGELFF	TGTGCCAGCAGCCTTCGGGACGCCGGGGAGCTGTTTTTT
TRBD1	.	TRBV5-1	TRBJ2-1	CASSLAMGQGNEQFF	TGCGCCAGCAGCTTGGCCATGGGACAGGGGAATGAGCAGTTCTTC
TRBD1	.	TRBV6-2/TRBV6-3	TRBJ1-2	CASSDGQGNNGYTF	TGTGCCAGCAGTGACGGACAGGGGAACAATGGCTACACCTTC
.	.	TRBV5-5	TRBJ2-3	CASRPLVSRATDTQYF	TGTGCCAGCAGGCCTCTTGTCTCGCGGGCCACAGATACGCAGTATTTT
.	.	TRBV5-5	TRBJ1-1	CASSTVGRSTEAFF	TGTGCCAGCAGCACGGTGGGCAGGTCCACTGAAGCTTTCTTT
TRBD1	.	TRBV5-1	TRBJ2-7	CASSLDRGRVEQYF	TGCGCCAGCAGCTTGGACAGGGGGCGAGTCGAGCAGTACTTC
.	.	TRBV3-1/TRBV3-2	TRBJ2-7	CASTQGTISYEQYF	TGTGCCAGCACCCAGGGGACCATATCCTACGAGCAGTACTTC
TRBD1	.	TRBV24-1	TRBJ2-5	CATSGKQGAYNF	TGTGCCACCAGTGGCAAACAGGGGGCCTATAACTTC
.	.	TRBV6-5	TRBJ2-5	CASKGRGKETQYF	TGTGCCAGCAAGGGGAGAGGGAAAGAGACCCAGTACTTC
.	once	TRBV29-1	TRBJ1-2	CSPPSGTPVYGYTF	TGCAGCCCCCCCTCCGGGACACCCGTTTATGGCTACACCTTC
.	.	TRBV24-1	TRBJ2-7	CATSADGGEQYF	TGTGCCACCAGTGCTGACGGAGGGGAGCAGTACTTC
TRBD1	.	TRBV9	TRBJ2-3	CASSHPGGQGSSSTDTQYF	TGTGCCAGCAGCCATCCCGGGGGACAGGGCTCTTCTAGCACAGATACGCAGTATTTT
.	once	TRBV7-6	TRBJ1-4	CASSLDPLVAEKLFF	TGTGCCAGCAGCTTAGATCCCTTGGTGGCCGAAAAACTGTTTTTT
TRBD2	.	TRBV7-2	TRBJ2-3	CASSPRRLAGEGTQYF	TGTGCCAGCAGCCCCAGGCGACTAGCGGGGGAGGGGACGCAGTATTTT
TRBD2	few	TRBV5-4	TRBJ2-1	CASSSSGATYNEQFF	TGTGCCAGCAGCAGTAGCGGGGCAACCTACAATGAGCAGTTCTTC
.	.	TRBV18	TRBJ1-6	CASSPTTEGNSPLHF	TGTGCCAGCTCACCGACCACCGAAGGGAATTCACCCCTCCACTTT
TRBD2	.	TRBV6-2/TRBV6-3	TRBJ2-4	CASSYWGTVAGGTKNIQYF	TGTGCCAGCAGTTACTGGGGGACGGTAGCGGGAGGGACCAAAAACATTCAGTACTTC
TRBD2	.	TRBV9	TRBJ2-1	CASIIRTSGRGCRFF	TGTGCCAGCATCATTCGGACTAGCGGGAGGGGTTGTCGGTTCTTC
.	.	TRBV4-3	TRBJ1-2	CASSQDPSGIYGYTF	TGCGCCAGCAGCCAAGATCCGTCGGGCATCTATGGCTACACCTTC
.	.	TRBV5-4	TRBJ1-2	CASSLFATRTYNYGYTF	TGTGCCAGCAGCTTGTTCGCTACCAGGACCTATAACTATGGCTACACCTTC
TRBD2	.	TRBV5-1	TRBJ2-3	CASSFSAGVDTQYF	TGCGCCAGCAGCTTTTCAGCGGGAGTGGATACGCAGTATTTT
.	.	TRBV5-1	TRBJ1-2	CASSPGPGGGYTF	TGCGCCAGCAGCCCTGGGCCTGGTGGAGGCTACACCTTC
TRBD2	.	TRBV11-3	TRBJ2-7	CASSLGLAGSYEQYF	TGTGCCAGCAGCTTAGGACTAGCGGGCTCCTACGAGCAGTACTTC
.	.	TRBV11-2	TRBJ2-6	CASSLQVSGANVLTF	TGTGCCAGCAGCTTGCAGGTATCTGGGGCCAACGTCCTGACTTTC
TRBD1	.	TRBV6-1	TRBJ1-1	CASSEILGQALMNTEAFF	TGTGCCAGCAGTGAAATACTGGGACAGGCGCTTATGAACACTGAAGCTTTCTTT
.	.	TRBV3-1/TRBV3-2	TRBJ2-1	CASSQGYEQFF	TGTGCCAGCAGCCAGGGGTATGAGCAGTTCTTC
.	.	TRBV7-2	TRBJ2-3	CASSLRDGLSTDTQYF	TGTGCCAGCAGCCTCCGAGACGGGTTAAGCACAGATACGCAGTATTTT
TRBD2	.	TRBV6-5	TRBJ2-3	CASSYSPSGDTDTQYF	TGTGCCAGCAGTTACTCACCTAGCGGTGACACAGATACGCAGTATTTT
TRBD1	few	TRBV19	TRBJ2-2	CASSVHRTGYTGELFF	TGTGCCAGTAGTGTCCATCGGACAGGGTACACCGGGGAGCTGTTTTTT
TRBD1	.	TRBV11-1	TRBJ1-4	CASSHGQGDEKLFF	TGTGCCAGCAGCCACGGACAGGGCGATGAAAAACTGTTTTTT
TRBD1	.	TRBV19	TRBJ2-2	CASSIPDRGKPGELFF	TGTGCCAGTAGTATTCCTGACAGGGGAAAGCCCGGGGAGCTGTTTTTT
TRBD1	.	TRBV5-4	TRBJ2-5	CASSWGDRVQAETQYF	TGTGCCAGCAGCTGGGGGGACAGGGTACAGGCAGAGACCCAGTACTTC
TRBD1	.	TRBV5-1	TRBJ1-2	CASSPNPGRTGDGYTF	TGCGCCAGCAGCCCTAACCCCGGGAGAACAGGGGATGGCTACACCTTC
TRBD2	.	TRBV11-2	TRBJ2-7	CASSLRLAGGEQYF	TGTGCCAGCAGCTTACGACTAGCGGGGGGAGAGCAGTACTTC
.	.	TRBV5-8	TRBJ2-5	CASSRGLQETQYF	TGTGCCAGCAGCCGGGGACTCCAAGAGACCCAGTACTTC